This TCR beta chain was identified in a study of cytomegalovirus exposure and HLA in healthy donors. Notes on this clone: No antigen is known for it.

The PCR was carried out with 60 Vbeta primers and 13 Jbeta primers. Only in-frame clones appear in the TCRdb table, and some are missing; sequencing was by immunoSEQ multiplex PCR. The data contain more than 150,000 clones, 65% to 85% of them singletons. Germline V gene data show CDR1 as SEHNR and CDR2 as FQNEAQ (reference sequence). Trimming took 3 bases from V and 8 from J; bases not matched to a gene: 7. The CDR3 extends over 14 amino acids. The study, taken as a whole, reports: Only CMV serostatus was available as immune exposure information.

The chain links TRBV7-9 to TRBJ2-1, with 7 bases matching TRBD2. The TCR comes from a man aged 50 to 59 in good health and CMV-seronegative. What was sequenced was PBMCs. In DNA form, the CDR3 reads TGTGCCAGCAGCTTGGGGGGGGGATTTTATGAGCAGTTCTTC. It translates to CASSLGGGFYEQFF. The entire variable domain, with the rest obtained from reference TRBV7-9 and TRBJ2-1, is as follows: DTGVSQNPRHKITKRGQNVTFRCDPISEHNRLYWYRQTLGQGPEFLTYFQNEAQLEKSRLLSDRFSAERPKGSFSTLEIQRTEQGDSAMYLCASSLGGGFYEQFFGPGTRLTVL.